These 5 T cell receptor beta chains share one sample of origin, sequenced in a study of cytomegalovirus exposure and HLA in healthy donors. Sequencing was performed with immunoSEQ multiplex PCR; in TCRdb, only in-frame clones are kept and a portion is missing. The repertoire holds roughly 260,000 clones, with 85% to 90% as singletons. The sequenced sample was PBMCs. These receptors all come from a woman younger than 35 in good health and CMV-seronegative.

This chain uses TRBV5-4 with TRBJ1-2; 12 bases fit TRBD1. V gave up 6 bases and J gave up 6 bases; unmatched junction bases: 9. Germline CDR1 is SGHNT and CDR2 is YYREEE (reference sequence). CDR3 length equals 15 residues. The CDR3 DNA follows: TGTGCCAGCATCCTACCCGGGACAGGGGGCGATGGCTACACCTTC. Its protein product is CASILPGTGGDGYTF.

This chain links TRBV6-4 with TRBJ2-1; a weak D match, TRBD2 (7 bases). The CDR3 consists of 15 residues. Germline V gene data show CDR1 as MRHNA and CDR2 as SNTAGT. V was trimmed by 5 bases and J by 0 bases, leaving 11 bases between them. CDR3 DNA: TGTGCCAGCAGTCTAGCGGACAGCTCCTACAATGAGCAGTTCTTC. Translation: CASSLADSSYNEQFF.

The rearrangement joins TRBV7-9 to TRBJ2-5; 14 bases line up with TRBD2. V shed 3 bases and J 0 bases; nucleotides not matched to a gene: 0. From germline, CDR1 is SEHNR and CDR2 FQNEAQ (reference sequence). There are 16 residues in the CDR3. CDR3 in amino acids: CASSLTSGGDQETQYF. CDR3 sequence (DNA): TGTGCCAGCAGCTTGACTAGCGGGGGGGACCAAGAGACCCAGTACTTC.

The chain uses TRBV30 and TRBJ2-3, with D perhaps TRBD2 (7 bases). V lost 4 bases and J 2 bases, leaving 16 bases between the germline ends. The CDR3 contains 15 residues. Germline CDR1 and CDR2: GTSNPN and SVGIG (reference sequence). The CDR3: CAWTPDGGATDTQYF. The CDR3 region has the DNA TGTGCCTGGACTCCCGATGGGGGGGCCACAGATACGCAGTATTTT.

J is TRBJ2-2 and V is TRBV5-1; D is undetermined. V shed 1 base and J shed 0 bases, with 4 bases lying between them. This CDR3 comprises 14 residues. Germline CDR1 and CDR2: SGHRS and YFSETQ. This CDR3 reads CASSLQTNTGELFF. In nucleotides, the CDR3 is TGCGCCAGCAGCTTGCAAACGAACACCGGGGAGCTGTTTTTT.